Sequencing of this TCR beta chain was carried out in a study of technical replicates of blood from several donors. Only in-frame clones appear in the TCRdb table, and some are missing; sequencing was by immunoSEQ multiplex PCR. The sample shows tens of thousands of clones, 90% to 95% of them seen only once. The CDR3 runs to 14 residues. This TCR was recovered from a human donor in good health. The V gene is TRBV1, the J gene TRBJ2-3; no check of the table's D call, TRBD2, against the DNA was made. TRBV1 is noted as a pseudogene. Sample: T cells isolated from PBMCs. The CDR3 loop reads CTQSDGGPFGTQYF. CDR3 coding DNA: TGCACCCAAAGCGACGGGGGGCCCTTCGGTACGCAGTATTTT.